This passage covers 27 T cell receptor beta chains from one sample sequenced in a study of cytomegalovirus exposure and HLA in healthy donors. The PCR made use of 60 Vbeta and 13 Jbeta primers. The data were produced by immunoSEQ multiplex PCR, yet TCRdb's version contains in-frame clones alone and is incomplete. The data contain roughly 190,000 clones, around 75% of them seen just once; the ten biggest clones take up more than 6%. Sample: PBMCs. The receptors here all came from a man aged 40-49 years in good health and CMV-seropositive.

The CDR3 sequence: CASSLIGGSGEKLFF. In nucleotides, the CDR3 is TGTGCCAGCAGCTTAATCGGGGGAAGCGGTGAAAAACTGTTTTTT. This chain links TRBV7-3 with TRBJ1-4; D may be TRBD1 (5 bases). Per the germline V gene, CDR1 is SGHTA and CDR2 is FQGTGA. The CDR3 is made up of 15 amino acids. Trimming shortened V by 1 base and J by 7 bases, and 13 bases separated the two germline ends.

The rearrangement links TRBV28 to TRBJ2-7; perhaps TRBD2 as D (6 bases). The ends were cut back, 6 bases at V and 4 bases at J, with 7 bases in the middle. This CDR3 is 11 amino acids long. The germline gives CDR1 MDHEN, CDR2 SYDVKM. The CDR3 loop is CASSRGYEQYF. The CDR3 DNA reads TGTGCCAGCAGCCGGGGGTACGAGCAGTACTTC.

The rearrangement joins TRBV10-1 to TRBJ2-7, with D uncertain. Germline assignment: CDR1 WNHNN and CDR2 SYGVQD (reference sequence). The CDR3 has 13 amino acids. Trimming cost V 0 bases and J 7 bases, with 10 bases left between them. The CDR3 sequence is CASSESRSKEQYF. In DNA form, the CDR3 reads TGCGCCAGCAGTGAGTCTCGGTCGAAGGAGCAGTACTTC.

This clone has a single count. The V gene is TRBV9, the J gene TRBJ1-4, with TRBD1 matching over 9 bases. Germline assignment: CDR1 SGDLS and CDR2 YYNGEE. V lost 4 bases, J lost 5 bases, and 6 bases stayed unmatched. The CDR3 runs to 15 residues. CDR3 in amino acids: CASSTAGTGNEKLFF. The CDR3, as DNA: TGTGCCAGCAGCACCGCCGGGACAGGGAATGAAAAACTGTTTTTT.

The V gene is TRBV7-3, the J gene TRBJ1-1; D is undetermined. The germline gives CDR1 SGHTA, CDR2 FQGTGA. The CDR3 is made up of 13 amino acids. The V and J ends lost 4 bases and 3 bases respectively, with 9 bases between them. This CDR3 reads CASSSQSYTEAFF. In DNA form, the CDR3 reads TGTGCCAGCAGCTCACAGAGTTACACTGAAGCTTTCTTT.

The CDR3 DNA follows: TGTGCCAGCAGCTTTAAAGAGTACAATGAGCAGTTCTTC. Residues: CASSFKEYNEQFF. The V gene is TRBV7-9, the J gene TRBJ2-1; D unclear. The CDR3 runs to 13 residues. The V end lost 3 bases, the J end lost 4 bases, and 7 bases lay between the germline ends. Germline assignment: CDR1 SEHNR and CDR2 FQNEAQ (reference sequence).

This sequence joins TRBV5-4 and TRBJ2-3; 7 nucleotides agree with TRBD1. The trim removed 4 bases at V and 2 bases at J, leaving 10 bases unmatched. The V gene's germline CDR1 is SGHNT and CDR2 YYREEE (reference sequence). The CDR3 covers 16 residues. The CDR3 DNA reads TGTGCCAGCAGCCCCAGAGGACAGGTTCTCACAGATACGCAGTATTTT. This encodes CASSPRGQVLTDTQYF.

This clone was counted a single time. The CDR3 spells CASRPQQGFSTEAFF. The CDR3 DNA follows: TGTGCCAGCAGACCCCAACAGGGATTCTCCACTGAAGCTTTCTTT. This rearrangement joins TRBV7-9 to TRBJ1-1, with a weak D call TRBD1 (6 bases). The V gene lost 6 bases and the J gene lost 4 bases, with 18 bases spanning the gap. Germline V gene data show CDR1 as SEHNR and CDR2 as FQNEAQ (reference sequence). The CDR3 spans 15 residues.

The rearrangement links TRBV7-2 to TRBJ1-6; D call uncertain. CDR3 size: 14 residues. Per the germline V gene, CDR1 is SGHTA and CDR2 is FQGNSA. V was pared by 5 bases and J by 8 bases, with 13 bases between. CDR3 in DNA: TGTGCCAGCAGCCCGGGAGGCCGCTATTCACCCCTCCACTTT. The encoded protein is CASSPGGRYSPLHF.

This chain connects TRBV9 to TRBJ1-2; 7 bases match TRBD1. CDR3 size: 15 residues. The junction had 7 bases not matched to a gene; V was cut back by 3 bases and J by 2 bases. Germline loops: CDR1 SGDLS, CDR2 YYNGEE. CDR3 DNA: TGTGCCAGCAGCGCCTCAGGGACAGTGAACTATGGCTACACCTTC. It is translated as CASSASGTVNYGYTF.

The chain is built from TRBV6-5 and TRBJ1-2; 9 positions match TRBD1. CDR3 length: 13 amino acids. CDR1 MNHEY and CDR2 SVGAGI come from the germline V gene. V trimming: 5 bases; J trimming: 4 bases; junction bases outside the gene matches: 2. The CDR3 DNA sequence: TGTGCCAGCAGTCGGACAGGGGTCTATGGCTACACCTTC. Protein: CASSRTGVYGYTF.

The chain links TRBV7-9 to TRBJ2-7; perhaps TRBD1 as D (5 bases). The V gene's germline CDR1 is SEHNR and CDR2 FQNEAQ (reference sequence). Trimming left V 3 bases short and J 3 bases short, with 18 bases between. This CDR3 region has 16 residues. The chain's CDR3 is CASSFVGAGPFYEQYF. In DNA form, the CDR3 reads TGTGCCAGCAGCTTCGTAGGGGCAGGGCCGTTCTACGAGCAGTACTTC.

This clone has more than one count but fewer than ten. The genes are TRBV4-1 and TRBJ1-4; tentative D call: TRBD1 (6 bases). Trimming cost V 0 bases and J 8 bases, with 16 bases left between them. This CDR3 region has 16 residues. Germline CDR1 reads MGHRA; CDR2 reads YSYEKL. Written as DNA, the CDR3 is TGCGCCAGCAGCCAAGATCAGGACAGATTGACCGAAAAACTGTTTTTT. As protein: CASSQDQDRLTEKLFF.

This rearrangement joins TRBV30 to TRBJ2-7, with 8 bases fitting TRBD2. This CDR3 is 13 amino acids long. CDR1 is GTSNPN and CDR2 is SVGIG in the germline V gene (reference sequence). Trimming removed 2 bases from V and 5 bases from J; junction bases left unmatched: 5. CDR3 protein: CAWSPGGTNEQYF. Written as DNA, the CDR3 is TGTGCCTGGAGTCCGGGGGGGACCAACGAGCAGTACTTC.

This chain connects TRBV4-3 to TRBJ2-7, with 8 bases matching TRBD2. Germline loops: CDR1 LGHNA, CDR2 YSLEER. V shed 0 bases and J 3 bases; nucleotides not matched to a gene: 4. The length of the CDR3 is 15 residues. CDR3 amino acids: CASSQEYSGVYEQYF. The CDR3 nucleotides are TGCGCCAGCAGCCAAGAATATAGCGGGGTCTACGAGCAGTACTTC.

The genes are TRBV12-5 and TRBJ1-1; TRBD1 agrees at 8 bases. The CDR3 totals 13 residues. V lost 3 bases to trimming and J lost 5 bases; unmatched junction nucleotides: 2. CDR1 LGHNT and CDR2 FRNRAP come from the germline V gene. CDR3 sequence (DNA): TGTGCTAGTGGTTTAACAGGGGGGACTGAAGCTTTCTTT. It translates to CASGLTGGTEAFF.

The rearrangement links TRBV7-8 to TRBJ2-7, with 13 positions matching TRBD2. With V trimmed by 7 bases and J by 1 base, 7 bases remained unmatched. In germline, CDR1 is SGHVS, CDR2 FQNEAQ. The length of the CDR3 is 16 residues. The CDR3, as DNA: TGTGCCAGCACCTTCCTGACTAGCGGGGGGTCCTACGAGCAGTACTTC. Encoded protein: CASTFLTSGGSYEQYF.

This chain's CDR3 is CAISEGTGANTEAFF. CDR3 DNA: TGTGCCATCAGTGAGGGGACAGGGGCGAACACTGAAGCTTTCTTT. The genes are TRBV10-3 and TRBJ1-1, with 10 bases identical to TRBD1. V gave up 2 bases and J gave up 1 base; unmatched junction bases: 1. Germline loops: CDR1 ENHRY, CDR2 SYGVKD. The CDR3 runs 15 residues.

This chain joins TRBV30 and TRBJ2-5; D possibly corresponds to TRBD1 (6 bases). V lost 1 base to trimming and J lost 4 bases, with 10 bases between them. Germline V gives CDR1 GTSNPN, CDR2 SVGIG (reference sequence). This CDR3 region has 13 residues. CDR3 DNA sequence: TGTGCCTGGAGTGGAGGACAGCGAGAGACCCAGTACTTC. It specifies CAWSGGQRETQYF.

This clone was detected once. V gene TRBV7-2 combines with J gene TRBJ1-6; maybe TRBD1 (6 bases). Germline V gives CDR1 SGHTA, CDR2 FQGNSA. V shed 0 bases and J shed 6 bases, with 9 bases lying between them. The CDR3 spans 15 residues. The CDR3 is CASSLAGQPNSPLHF. CDR3 DNA: TGTGCCAGCAGCTTAGCGGGACAACCTAATTCACCCCTCCACTTT.

The chain is built from TRBV6-5 and TRBJ1-4; no clear D gene. The V gene lost 7 bases and the J gene lost 4 bases, with 13 bases spanning the gap. The CDR3 extends over 14 amino acids. Per germline, CDR1 MNHEY and CDR2 SVGAGI. This CDR3 is CASMVKYGNEKLFF. CDR3 sequence (DNA): TGTGCCAGCATGGTCAAGTACGGTAATGAAAAACTGTTTTTT.

This chain joins TRBV11-3 and TRBJ2-7, with TRBD1 as a possible D gene (5 bases). The germline V gene has CDR1 SGHNT and CDR2 YENEEA. This CDR3 has 13 residues. The ends were cut back, 1 base at V and 6 bases at J, with 10 bases in the middle. The DNA of the CDR3 is TGTGCCAGCAGCTTAGTCTGGACAAGCGAGCAGTACTTC. Amino acids: CASSLVWTSEQYF.

The rearrangement links TRBV11-2 to TRBJ2-2, with D unresolved. V was clipped by 6 bases and J by 6 bases, with 11 bases between them. Germline CDR1 is SGHAT and CDR2 is FQNNGV. The CDR3 covers 13 residues. CDR3 residues: CASRPGPAGELFF. CDR3 coding DNA: TGTGCCAGCAGACCAGGTCCCGCCGGGGAGCTGTTTTTT. Full variable domain (missing parts from reference TRBV11-2 and TRBJ2-2): EAGVAQSPRYKIIEKRQSVAFWCNPISGHATLYWYQQILGQGPKLLIQFQNNGVVDDSQLPKDRFSAERLKGVDSTLKIQPAKLEDSAVYLCASRPGPAGELFFGEGSRLTVL.

This clone was seen only a few times. V usage is TRBV4-1 and J usage is TRBJ1-4; D not resolved. Germline CDR1 is MGHRA and CDR2 is YSYEKL. Trimming removed 3 bases from V and 5 bases from J, with 4 bases in between. The CDR3 loop spans 12 amino acids. DNA of the CDR3: TGCGCCAGCAGCCATCTCAATGAAAAACTGTTTTTT. Translated: CASSHLNEKLFF.

V and J are TRBV27 and TRBJ1-1; 7 nucleotides line up with TRBD1. CDR3 size: 15 residues. Germline assignment: CDR1 MNHEY and CDR2 SMNVEV (reference sequence). J gave up 5 bases and V 1 base, and 7 bases lay outside the gene matches. CDR3: CASSLLQGRVTEAFF. CDR3 in DNA: TGTGCCAGCAGTTTATTACAGGGGAGAGTAACTGAAGCTTTCTTT.

The chain employs TRBV5-6 and TRBJ2-7, with D hard to call. V lost 2 bases and J lost 7, with 10 bases in between. The CDR3 totals 12 residues. Germline CDR1 and CDR2: SGHDT and YYEEEE. The CDR3: CASSFTRSEQYF. The CDR3 DNA follows: TGTGCCAGCAGCTTCACTCGTAGTGAGCAGTACTTC.

The chain joins TRBV5-4 to TRBJ2-1, with D uncertain. Germline CDR1 SGHNT, CDR2 YYREEE (reference sequence). The CDR3 has 13 amino acids. V was clipped by 0 bases and J by 9 bases, with 10 bases between them. The DNA of the CDR3 is TGTGCCAGCAGCTTGGCTGCAACAGTTGAGCAGTTCTTC. Its protein is CASSLAATVEQFF.